This T cell receptor (beta chain) was captured in a study of OX40 agonist ivuxolimab in advanced cancers. Samples of blood were obtained at baseline, on cycle 4 day 1, and on cycle 7 day 1. The CDR3 length is 11 residues. CDR1 is SGHNT and CDR2 is YYREEE in the germline V gene (reference sequence). Between the trimmed V and J ends, which lost 4 bases and 4 bases, there was a span of 5 bases. Study results and limitations: The 0.1-3.0 mg/kg partial responders had among the lowest clonal expansion.

Data came from immunoSEQ multiplex PCR; TCRdb stores just in-frame clones and leaves some out. The table has about 48,000 clones, 85% seen once. On this clone itself: Its antigen is not known.

The clonotype comes from an adult with an advanced solid tumor such as melanoma, head and neck, liver or kidney cancer. The specimen was CD4+ or CD8+ T cells sorted from blood, collected in a trial of the OX40 agonist ivuxolimab. This rearrangement joins TRBV5-4 to TRBJ2-5; D gene ambiguous. CDR3 sequence (DNA): TGTGCCAGCAGCCGAGGAGAGACCCAGTACTTC. Translated: CASSRGETQYF.